This T cell receptor beta chain comes out of a study of blood T cell repertoires in COVID-19. The CDR3 is 16 amino acids. V gave up 5 bases and J gave up 0 bases; unmatched junction bases: 6. In germline, CDR1 is SGHTA, CDR2 FQGNSA. Only in-frame clones appear in the TCRdb table, and some are missing; sequencing was by immunoSEQ multiplex PCR. This table has fewer than 450,000 clones, roughly 87% appearing once. The sequence was obtained from a woman between 40 and 50 years old with acute COVID-19. Sequencing was performed on PBMCs or T cells enriched from blood (not recorded which). V usage is TRBV7-2 and J usage is TRBJ2-1; 8 bases fit TRBD2. The CDR3 nucleotides read TGTGCCAGCAGCCTTAGCGGGGTGAGCTCCTACAATGAGCAGTTCTTC. It is translated as CASSLSGVSSYNEQFF.